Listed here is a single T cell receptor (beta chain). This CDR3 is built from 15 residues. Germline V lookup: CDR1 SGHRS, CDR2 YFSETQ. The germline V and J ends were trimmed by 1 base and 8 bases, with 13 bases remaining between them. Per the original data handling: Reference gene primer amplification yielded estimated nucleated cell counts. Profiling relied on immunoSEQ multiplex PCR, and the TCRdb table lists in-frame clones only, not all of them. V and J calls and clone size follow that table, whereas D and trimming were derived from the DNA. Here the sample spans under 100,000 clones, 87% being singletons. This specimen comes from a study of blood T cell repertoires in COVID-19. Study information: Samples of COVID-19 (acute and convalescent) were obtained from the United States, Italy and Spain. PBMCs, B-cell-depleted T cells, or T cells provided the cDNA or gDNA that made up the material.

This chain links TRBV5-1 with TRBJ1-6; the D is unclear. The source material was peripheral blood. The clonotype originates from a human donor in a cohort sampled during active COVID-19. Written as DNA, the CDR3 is TGCGCCAGCAGCTTGTTCGAGGAGGCGGATTCACCCCTCCACTTT. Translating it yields CASSLFEEADSPLHF.